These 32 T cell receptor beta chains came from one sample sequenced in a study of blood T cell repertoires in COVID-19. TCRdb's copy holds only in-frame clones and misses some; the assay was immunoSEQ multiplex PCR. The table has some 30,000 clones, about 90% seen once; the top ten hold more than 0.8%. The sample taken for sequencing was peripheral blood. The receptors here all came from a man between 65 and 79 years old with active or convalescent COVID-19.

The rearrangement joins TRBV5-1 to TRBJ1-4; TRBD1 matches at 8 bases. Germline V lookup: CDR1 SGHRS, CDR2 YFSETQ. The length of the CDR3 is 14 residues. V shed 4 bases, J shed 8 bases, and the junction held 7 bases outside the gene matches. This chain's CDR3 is CASSLTGDREKLFF. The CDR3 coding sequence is TGCGCCAGCAGCCTGACAGGGGACCGGGAAAAACTGTTTTTT.

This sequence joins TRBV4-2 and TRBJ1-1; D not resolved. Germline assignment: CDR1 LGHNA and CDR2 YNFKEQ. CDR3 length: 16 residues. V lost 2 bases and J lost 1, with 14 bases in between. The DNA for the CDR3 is TGTGCCAGCAGCCAATCGCCCGTCCCGGGGAACACTGAAGCTTTCTTT. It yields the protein CASSQSPVPGNTEAFF.

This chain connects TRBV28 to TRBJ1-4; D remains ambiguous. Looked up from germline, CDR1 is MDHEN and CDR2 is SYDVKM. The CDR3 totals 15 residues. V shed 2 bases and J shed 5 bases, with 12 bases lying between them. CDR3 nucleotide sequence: TGTGCCAGCAGTTTAAATCCGGGGAGAAATGAAAAACTGTTTTTT. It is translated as CASSLNPGRNEKLFF.

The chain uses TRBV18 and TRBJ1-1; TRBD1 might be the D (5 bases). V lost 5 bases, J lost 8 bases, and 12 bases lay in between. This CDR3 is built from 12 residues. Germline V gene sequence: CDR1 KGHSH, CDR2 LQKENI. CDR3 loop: CASSTDTTEAFF. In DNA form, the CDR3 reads TGTGCCAGCTCAACGGACACTACCGAAGCTTTCTTT.

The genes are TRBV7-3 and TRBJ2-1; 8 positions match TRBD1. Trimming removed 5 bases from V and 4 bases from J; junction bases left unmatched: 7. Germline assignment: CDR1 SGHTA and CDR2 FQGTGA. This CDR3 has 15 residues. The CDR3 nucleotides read TGTGCCAGCAGCCCGGACAGGGTGAATTACAATGAGCAGTTCTTC. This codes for CASSPDRVNYNEQFF. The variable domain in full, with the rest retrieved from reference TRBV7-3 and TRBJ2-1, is GAGVSQTPSNKVTEKGKYVELRCDPISGHTALYWYRQSLGQGPEFLIYFQGTGAADDSGLPNDRFFAVRPEGSVSTLKIQRTERGDSAVYLCASSPDRVNYNEQFFGPGTRLTVL.

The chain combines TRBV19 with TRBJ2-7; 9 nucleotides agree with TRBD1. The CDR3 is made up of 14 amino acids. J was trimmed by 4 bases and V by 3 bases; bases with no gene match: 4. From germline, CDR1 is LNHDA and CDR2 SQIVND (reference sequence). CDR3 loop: CASSIQQGAYEQYF. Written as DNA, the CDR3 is TGTGCCAGTAGTATCCAACAGGGGGCTTACGAGCAGTACTTC.

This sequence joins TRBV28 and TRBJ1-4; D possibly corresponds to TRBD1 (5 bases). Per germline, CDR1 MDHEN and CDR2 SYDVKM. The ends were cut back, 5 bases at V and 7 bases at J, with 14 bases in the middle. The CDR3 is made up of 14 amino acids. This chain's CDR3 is CASSPRGIVEKLFF. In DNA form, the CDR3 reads TGTGCCAGCAGTCCTAGGGGTATTGTTGAAAAACTGTTTTTT.

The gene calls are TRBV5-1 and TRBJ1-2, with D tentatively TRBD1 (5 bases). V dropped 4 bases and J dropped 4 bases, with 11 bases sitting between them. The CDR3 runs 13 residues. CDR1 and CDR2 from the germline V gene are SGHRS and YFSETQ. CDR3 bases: TGCGCCAGCAGCCCCCACGGGGGCTATGGCTACACCTTC. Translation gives CASSPHGGYGYTF.

CDR3 in DNA: TGTGCCAGCAGCGCAGGGGTAATACCTGAAGCTTTCTTT. It is translated as CASSAGVIPEAFF. V is TRBV9 and J is TRBJ1-1; perhaps TRBD1 as D (6 bases). This CDR3 has 13 residues. CDR1 and CDR2 from the germline V gene are SGDLS and YYNGEE. Trimming stripped 3 bases from V and 6 bases from J, with 12 bases between.

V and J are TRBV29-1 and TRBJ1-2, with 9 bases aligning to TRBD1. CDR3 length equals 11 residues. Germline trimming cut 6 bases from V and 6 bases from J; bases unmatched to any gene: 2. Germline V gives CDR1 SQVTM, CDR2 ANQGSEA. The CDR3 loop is CSVGQGHGYTF. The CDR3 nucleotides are TGCAGCGTCGGACAGGGGCATGGCTACACCTTC. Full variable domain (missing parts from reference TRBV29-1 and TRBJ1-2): SAVISQKPSRDICQRGTSLTIQCQVDSQVTMMFWYRQQPGQSLTLIATANQGSEATYESGFVIDKFPISRPNLTFSTLTVSNMSPEDSSIYLCSVGQGHGYTFGSGTRLTVV.

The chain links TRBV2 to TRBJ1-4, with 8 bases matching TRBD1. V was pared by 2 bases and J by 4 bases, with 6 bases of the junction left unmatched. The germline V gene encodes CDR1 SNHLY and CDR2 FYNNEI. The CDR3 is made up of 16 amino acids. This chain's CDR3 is CASSEIGQGFNEKLFF. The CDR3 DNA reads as TGTGCCAGCAGTGAAATCGGACAGGGCTTTAATGAAAAACTGTTTTTT.

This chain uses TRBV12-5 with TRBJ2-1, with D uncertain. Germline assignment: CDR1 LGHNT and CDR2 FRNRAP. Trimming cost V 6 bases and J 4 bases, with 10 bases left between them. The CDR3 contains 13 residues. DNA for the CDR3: TGTGCTAGTGGCCTAGACGGGTACAATGAGCAGTTCTTC. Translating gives CASGLDGYNEQFF.

CDR3: CASSRGAEAFF. The CDR3 DNA reads TGTGCCAGCAGTCGGGGGGCTGAAGCTTTCTTT. V and J are TRBV6-5 and TRBJ1-1; the D gene is possibly TRBD1 (5 bases). The CDR3 runs to 11 residues. Germline loops: CDR1 MNHEY, CDR2 SVGAGI. V lost 5 bases, J lost 6 bases, and 7 bases lay in between.

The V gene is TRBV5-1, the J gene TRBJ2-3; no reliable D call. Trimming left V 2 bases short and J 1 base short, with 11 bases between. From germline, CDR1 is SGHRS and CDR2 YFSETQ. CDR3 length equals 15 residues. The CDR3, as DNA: TGCGCCAGCAGCTTAGGAAGGAGACGCACAGATACGCAGTATTTT. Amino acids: CASSLGRRRTDTQYF.

The CDR3 protein is CASSIGFHRVNTEAFF. The CDR3 DNA reads TGTGCCAGTAGTATAGGGTTCCACAGGGTGAACACTGAAGCTTTCTTT. This chain uses TRBV19 with TRBJ1-1, with a tentative D call TRBD1 (6 bases). The germline V gene has CDR1 LNHDA and CDR2 SQIVND (reference sequence). Trimming took off 1 base at V and 0 bases at J, with 12 bases between the two ends. The CDR3 loop spans 16 amino acids.

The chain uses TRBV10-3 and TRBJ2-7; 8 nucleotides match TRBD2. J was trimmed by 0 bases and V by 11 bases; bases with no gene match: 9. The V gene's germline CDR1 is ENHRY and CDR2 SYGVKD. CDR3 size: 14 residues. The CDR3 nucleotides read TGTGCCGTAGCCGGGACTAGGAGCTCCTACGAGCAGTACTTC. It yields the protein CAVAGTRSSYEQYF.

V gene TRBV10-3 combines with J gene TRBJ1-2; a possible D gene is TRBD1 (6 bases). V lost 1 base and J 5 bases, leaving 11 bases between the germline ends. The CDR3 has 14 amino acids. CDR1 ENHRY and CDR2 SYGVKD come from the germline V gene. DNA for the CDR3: TGTGCCATCAGTGAGTTTCGGGACACTTATGGCTACACCTTC. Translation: CAISEFRDTYGYTF.

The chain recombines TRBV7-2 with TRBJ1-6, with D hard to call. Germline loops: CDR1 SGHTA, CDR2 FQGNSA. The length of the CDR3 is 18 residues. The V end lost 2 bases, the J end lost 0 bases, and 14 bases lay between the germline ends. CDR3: CASSLLGLGSSYNSPLHF. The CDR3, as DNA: TGTGCCAGCAGCTTATTGGGTTTAGGGAGCTCCTATAATTCACCCCTCCACTTT. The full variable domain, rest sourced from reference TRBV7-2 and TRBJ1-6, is GAGVSQSPSNKVTEKGKDVELRCDPISGHTALYWYRQSLGQGLEFLIYFQGNSAPDKSGLPSDRFSAERTGGSVSTLTIQRTQQEDSAVYLCASSLLGLGSSYNSPLHFGNGTRLTVT.

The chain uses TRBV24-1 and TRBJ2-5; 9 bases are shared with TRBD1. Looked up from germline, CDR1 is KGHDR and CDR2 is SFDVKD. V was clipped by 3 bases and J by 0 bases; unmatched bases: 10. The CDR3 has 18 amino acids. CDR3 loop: CATSDPSTGGENQETQYF. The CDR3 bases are TGTGCCACCAGTGATCCTTCTACAGGGGGCGAAAACCAAGAGACCCAGTACTTC.

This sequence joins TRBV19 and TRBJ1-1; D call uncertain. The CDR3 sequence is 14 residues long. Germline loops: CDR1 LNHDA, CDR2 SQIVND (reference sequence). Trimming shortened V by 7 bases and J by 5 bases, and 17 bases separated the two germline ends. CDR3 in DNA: TGTGCCAGTACCTATGAGACCATGAGGACTGAAGCTTTCTTT. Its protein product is CASTYETMRTEAFF.

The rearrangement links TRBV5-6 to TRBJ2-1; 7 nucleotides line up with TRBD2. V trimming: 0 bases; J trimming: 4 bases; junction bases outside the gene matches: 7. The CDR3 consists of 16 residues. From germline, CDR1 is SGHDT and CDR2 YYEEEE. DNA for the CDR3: TGTGCCAGCAGCTTGGAGGTCAGGGAGGGGTACAATGAGCAGTTCTTC. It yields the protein CASSLEVREGYNEQFF.

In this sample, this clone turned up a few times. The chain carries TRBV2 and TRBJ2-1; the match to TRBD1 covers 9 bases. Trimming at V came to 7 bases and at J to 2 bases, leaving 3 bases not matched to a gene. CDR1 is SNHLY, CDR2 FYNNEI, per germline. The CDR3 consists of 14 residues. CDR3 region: CASKRQGAYNEQFF. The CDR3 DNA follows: TGTGCCAGCAAGCGACAGGGGGCCTACAATGAGCAGTTCTTC.

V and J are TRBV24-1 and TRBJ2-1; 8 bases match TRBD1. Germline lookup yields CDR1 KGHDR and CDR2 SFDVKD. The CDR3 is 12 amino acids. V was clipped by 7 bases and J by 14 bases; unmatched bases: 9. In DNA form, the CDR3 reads TGTGCCACCAGCTCCGGACAGGGAGGAAAGTTCTTC. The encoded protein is CATSSGQGGKFF.

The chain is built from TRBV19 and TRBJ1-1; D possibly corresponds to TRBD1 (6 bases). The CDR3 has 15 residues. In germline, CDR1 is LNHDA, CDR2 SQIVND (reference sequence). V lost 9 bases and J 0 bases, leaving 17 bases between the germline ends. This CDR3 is CASPTGPGLNTEAFF. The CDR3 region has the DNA TGTGCCAGCCCGACAGGCCCTGGGCTGAACACTGAAGCTTTCTTT.

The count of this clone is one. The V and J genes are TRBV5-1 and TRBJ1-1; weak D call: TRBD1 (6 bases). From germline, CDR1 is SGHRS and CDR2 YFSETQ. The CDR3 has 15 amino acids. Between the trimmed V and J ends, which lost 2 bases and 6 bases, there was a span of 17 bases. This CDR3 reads CASSFEGTLMPEAFF. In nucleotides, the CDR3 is TGCGCCAGCAGCTTTGAAGGGACACTGATGCCTGAAGCTTTCTTT.

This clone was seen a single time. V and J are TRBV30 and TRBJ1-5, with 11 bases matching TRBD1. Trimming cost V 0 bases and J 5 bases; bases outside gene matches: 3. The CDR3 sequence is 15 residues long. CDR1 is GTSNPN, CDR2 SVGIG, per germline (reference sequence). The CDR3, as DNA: TGTGCCTGGAGTGTCCTGGGACAGGGGGATCAGCCCCAGCATTTT. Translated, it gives CAWSVLGQGDQPQHF.

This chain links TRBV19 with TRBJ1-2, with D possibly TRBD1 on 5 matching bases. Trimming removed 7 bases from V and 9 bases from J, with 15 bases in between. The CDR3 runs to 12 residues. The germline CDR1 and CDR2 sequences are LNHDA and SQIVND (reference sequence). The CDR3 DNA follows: TGTGCCAGTACGGAGCGGGGCGTACGCTACACCTTC. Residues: CASTERGVRYTF.

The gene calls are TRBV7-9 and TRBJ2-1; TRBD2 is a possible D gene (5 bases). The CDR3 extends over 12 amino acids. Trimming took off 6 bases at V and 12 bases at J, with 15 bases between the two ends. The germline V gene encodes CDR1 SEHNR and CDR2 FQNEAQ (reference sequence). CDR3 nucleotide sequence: TGTGCCAGCAGTCAGACCGGCCGGGGGCAGTTCTTC. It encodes CASSQTGRGQFF.

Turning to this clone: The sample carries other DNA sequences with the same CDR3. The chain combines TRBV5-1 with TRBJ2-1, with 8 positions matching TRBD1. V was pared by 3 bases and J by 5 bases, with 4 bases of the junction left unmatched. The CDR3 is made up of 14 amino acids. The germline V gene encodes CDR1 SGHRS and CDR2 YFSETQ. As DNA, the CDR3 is TGCGCCAGCAGCTGGGGGACAGGTAACAATGAGCAGTTCTTC. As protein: CASSWGTGNNEQFF.

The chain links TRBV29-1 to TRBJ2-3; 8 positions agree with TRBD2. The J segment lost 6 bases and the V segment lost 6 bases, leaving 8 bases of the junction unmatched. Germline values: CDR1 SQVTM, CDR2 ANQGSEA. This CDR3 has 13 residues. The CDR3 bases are TGCAGCGTCGAGCGGGGGCTCGGGGATACGCAGTATTTT. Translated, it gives CSVERGLGDTQYF.

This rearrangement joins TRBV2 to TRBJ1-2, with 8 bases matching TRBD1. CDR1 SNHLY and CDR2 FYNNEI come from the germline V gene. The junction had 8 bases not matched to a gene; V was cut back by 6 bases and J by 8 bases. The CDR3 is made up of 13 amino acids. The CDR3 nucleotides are TGTGCCAGCAGGCTGGGACAGGTTTACGGCTACACCTTC. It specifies CASRLGQVYGYTF. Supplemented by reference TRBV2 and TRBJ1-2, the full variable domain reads EPEVTQTPSHQVTQMGQEVILRCVPISNHLYFYWYRQILGQKVEFLVSFYNNEISEKSEIFDDQFSVERPDGSNFTLKIRSTKLEDSAMYFCASRLGQVYGYTFGSGTRLTVV.

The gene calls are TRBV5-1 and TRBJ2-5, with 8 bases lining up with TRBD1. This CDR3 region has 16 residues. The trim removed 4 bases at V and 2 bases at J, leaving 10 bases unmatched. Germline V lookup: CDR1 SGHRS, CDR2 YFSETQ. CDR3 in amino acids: CASSVLVGTGQETQYF. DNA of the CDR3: TGCGCCAGCAGCGTGTTGGTCGGGACAGGTCAAGAGACCCAGTACTTC. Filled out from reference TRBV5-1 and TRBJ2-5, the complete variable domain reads KAGVTQTPRYLIKTRGQQVTLSCSPISGHRSVSWYQQTPGQGLQFLFEYFSETQRNKGNFPGRFSGRQFSNSRSEMNVSTLELGDSALYLCASSVLVGTGQETQYFGPGTRLLVL.